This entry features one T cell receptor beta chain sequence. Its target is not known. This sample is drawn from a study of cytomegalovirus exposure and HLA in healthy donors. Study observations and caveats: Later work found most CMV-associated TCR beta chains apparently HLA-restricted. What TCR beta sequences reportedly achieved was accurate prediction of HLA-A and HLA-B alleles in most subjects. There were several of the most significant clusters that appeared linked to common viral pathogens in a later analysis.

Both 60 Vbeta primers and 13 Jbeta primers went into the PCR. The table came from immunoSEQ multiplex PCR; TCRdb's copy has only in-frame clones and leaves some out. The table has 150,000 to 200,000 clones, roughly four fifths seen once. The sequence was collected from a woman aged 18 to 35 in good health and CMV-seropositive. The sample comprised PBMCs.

The CDR3 here is CSVASTATNEKLFF. CDR3 bases: TGCAGCGTTGCTTCGACAGCAACTAATGAAAAACTGTTTTTT. The V call is TRBV29-1, the J call TRBJ1-4; weak D call: TRBD1 (5 bases). CDR3 length: 14 amino acids. The germline CDR1 and CDR2 sequences are SQVTM and ANQGSEA. Trimming removed 4 bases at V and 0 bases at J, with 9 bases between.